The clone carrying this T cell receptor (beta chain) was seen once. The antigen is not known. Sequenced by immunoSEQ multiplex PCR; TCRdb stores in-frame clones only, minus some. Altogether approximately 61,000 clones are present, over 70% being singletons, with the ten largest covering over 4.5%. Time point specified: week 11, during vaccination. It was 300 ug of mutant IDH1 20-mer peptide that made up each vaccine dose, given with topical imiquimod. Donors' newly diagnosed IDH1-mutant WHO grade 3 or 4 astrocytomas lacked nuclear ATRX. This specimen belongs to a study of a mutant IDH1 vaccine in newly diagnosed glioma. There are 16 residues in the CDR3. The V gene's germline CDR1 is LNHNV and CDR2 YYDKDF (reference sequence). Trimming left V 1 base short and J 5 bases short, with 16 bases between.

Sequencing used PBMCs, obtained from a glioma patient whose treatment included an IDH1 peptide vaccine. The receptor comes from a man in his fifties with glioma. The gene calls are TRBV15 and TRBJ2-3, with a possible D match to TRBD2 (5 bases). CDR3 amino acids: CATSRVSGLQGDTQYF. CDR3 DNA sequence: TGTGCCACCAGCAGAGTAAGCGGTCTCCAAGGAGATACGCAGTATTTT.